This record covers a single TCR beta chain. Its target is unknown. The entry originates in a study of T cell responses to AZD1222 COVID-19 vaccine. Study outcomes and limitations: Unmutated regions of variants are reportedly targeted by nearly half of spike-specific TCRs. Seropositive AZD1222 recipients at baseline numbered only five to seven. Repertoire samples came only from after the peak T cell response.

The CDR3 totals 16 residues. Sequencing was performed with immunoSEQ multiplex PCR; in TCRdb, only in-frame clones are kept and a portion is missing. The repertoire consists of 160,000 or so clones, with around 90% occurring once and the leading ten covering 1.9%. V gene TRBV21-1 combines with J gene TRBJ1-6; no check of the table's D call, TRBD1, against the DNA was made. TRBV21-1 is a listed pseudogene. The input for sequencing was peripheral blood, taken on day 0 of AZD1222 vaccination. The source of this sequence is an adult in good health. The CDR3 coding sequence is TGTGCCAGCAGCAAAGGAGGAGCAGGGGGCCCTTCACCCCTCCACTTT. It translates to CASSKGGAGGPSPLHF.